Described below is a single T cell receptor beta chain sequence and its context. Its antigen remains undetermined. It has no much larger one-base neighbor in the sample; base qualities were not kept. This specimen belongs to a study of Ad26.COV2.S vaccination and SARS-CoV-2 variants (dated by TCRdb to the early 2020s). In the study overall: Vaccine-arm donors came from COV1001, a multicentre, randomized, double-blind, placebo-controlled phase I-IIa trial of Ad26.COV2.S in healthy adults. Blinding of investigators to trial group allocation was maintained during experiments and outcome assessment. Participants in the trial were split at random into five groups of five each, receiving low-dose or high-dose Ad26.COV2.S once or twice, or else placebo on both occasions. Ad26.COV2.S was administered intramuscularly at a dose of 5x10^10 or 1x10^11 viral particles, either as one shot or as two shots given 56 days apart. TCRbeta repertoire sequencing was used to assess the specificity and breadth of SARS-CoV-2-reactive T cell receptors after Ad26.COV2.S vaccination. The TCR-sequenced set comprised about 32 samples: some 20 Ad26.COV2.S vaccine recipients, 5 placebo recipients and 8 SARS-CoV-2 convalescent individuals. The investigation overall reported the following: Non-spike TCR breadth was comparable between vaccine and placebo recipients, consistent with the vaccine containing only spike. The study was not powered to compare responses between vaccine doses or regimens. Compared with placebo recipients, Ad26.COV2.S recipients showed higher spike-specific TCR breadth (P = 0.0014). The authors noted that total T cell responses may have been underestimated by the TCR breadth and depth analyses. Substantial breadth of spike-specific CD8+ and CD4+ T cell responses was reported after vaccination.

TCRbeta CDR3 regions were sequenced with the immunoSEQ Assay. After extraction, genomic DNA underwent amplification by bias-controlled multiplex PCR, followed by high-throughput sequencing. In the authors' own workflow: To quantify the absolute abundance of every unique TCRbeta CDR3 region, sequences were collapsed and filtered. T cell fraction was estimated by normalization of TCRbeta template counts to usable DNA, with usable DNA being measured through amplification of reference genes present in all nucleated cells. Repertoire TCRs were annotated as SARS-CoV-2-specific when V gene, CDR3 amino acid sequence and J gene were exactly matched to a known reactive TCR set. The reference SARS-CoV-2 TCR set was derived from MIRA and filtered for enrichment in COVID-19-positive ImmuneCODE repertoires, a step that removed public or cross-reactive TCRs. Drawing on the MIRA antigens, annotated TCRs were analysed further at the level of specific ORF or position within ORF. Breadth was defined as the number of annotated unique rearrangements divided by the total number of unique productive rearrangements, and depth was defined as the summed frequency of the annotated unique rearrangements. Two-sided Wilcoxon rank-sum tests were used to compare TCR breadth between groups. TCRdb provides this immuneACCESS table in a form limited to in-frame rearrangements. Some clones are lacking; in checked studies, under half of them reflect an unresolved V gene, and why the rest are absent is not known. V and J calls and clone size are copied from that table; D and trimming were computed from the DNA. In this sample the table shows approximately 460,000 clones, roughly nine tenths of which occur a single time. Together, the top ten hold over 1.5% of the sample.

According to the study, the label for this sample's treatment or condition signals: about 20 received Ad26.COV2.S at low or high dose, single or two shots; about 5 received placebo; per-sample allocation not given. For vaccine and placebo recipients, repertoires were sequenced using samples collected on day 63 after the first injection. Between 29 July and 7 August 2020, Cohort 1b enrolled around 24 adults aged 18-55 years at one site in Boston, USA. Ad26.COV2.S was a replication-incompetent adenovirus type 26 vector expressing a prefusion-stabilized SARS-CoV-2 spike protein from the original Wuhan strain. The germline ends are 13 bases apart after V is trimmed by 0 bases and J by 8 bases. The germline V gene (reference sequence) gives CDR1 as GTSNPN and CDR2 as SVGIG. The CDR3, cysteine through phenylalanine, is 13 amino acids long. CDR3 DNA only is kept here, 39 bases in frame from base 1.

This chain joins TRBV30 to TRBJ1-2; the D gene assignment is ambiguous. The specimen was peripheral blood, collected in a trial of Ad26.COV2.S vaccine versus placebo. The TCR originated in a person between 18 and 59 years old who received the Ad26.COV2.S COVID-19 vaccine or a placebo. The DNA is TGTGCCTGGAGTGTATCAGGAGTAGAGGGCTACACCTTC. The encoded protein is CAWSVSGVEGYTF.